This T cell receptor (beta chain) emerged from a study of pediatric ulcerative colitis (dated by TCRdb to about 2019). For the study in its entirety: From nine newly diagnosed, treatment-naive pediatric ulcerative colitis patients and four non-IBD control children, paired blood and rectal samples were collected. Results the study describes overall, beyond this receptor: The healthy control group was small, with only four individuals. For technical reasons, substantially fewer templates were yielded by the blood samples of a couple of patients, and these blood samples were excluded from blood-rectal overlap analysis. Two rectal CDR3 clonotypes were present in all ulcerative colitis patients and in none of the controls. Features of the rectal repertoire distinguished controls, mild-moderate colitis patients and acute severe colitis patients, and in acute severe colitis rectal diversity was lower because of clonal expansions. Because repertoires came from total lymphocyte DNA, patterns in rare subsets such as regulatory T cells may not be reflected. Clonal overlap between a subject's own blood and rectum was significantly greater in ulcerative colitis patients than in controls, which suggests more T cell trafficking to inflamed tissue.

This clone was seen a few times. There is no known antigen for this receptor. Base qualities are missing; no much larger clone stands one base away. Rearranged CDR3 beta regions were amplified from genomic DNA with multiplex V and J primers using the immunoSEQ TRB Survey service. Survey-level sequencing depth of up to 500,000 reads per sample was used to keep depth equal across samples. Libraries were purified and pooled, and sequencing was performed on Illumina technology. In the original analysis: Productive clonality, sample overlap, pairwise scatters, CDR3 beta length, V/D/J gene usage and productiveness were assessed with immunoSEQ online tools. Calculated diversity was the number of unique rearrangements divided by total templates times 100; Shannon and Simpson indices were also computed. For principal component analysis, Z-score normalized data were analyzed with the R prcomp function and the ggbiplot package. Blood-rectal clonal overlap within each subject was quantified with Morisita's index. The source is immuneACCESS, and TCRdb retained only in-frame sequences with V and J called. Part of the clones is not carried over; for the studies checked, unresolved V genes explain less than half of this, and the remainder is unexplained. For V, J and clone size, that table is used; D and trimming come from the DNA. This sample has tens of thousands of clones in its table, and about 87% of those were observed once. The top ten constitute about 1.5% of the sample.

The control children had a colonoscopy because IBD was suspected, but their endoscopy was normal both macroscopically and histologically, and none were diagnosed with IBD within the following year. A blood sample was obtained concurrently with the colonoscopy. The Wizard kit (Promega) was used to extract genomic DNA from blood and intestinal samples. The clonotype comes from a boy between 10 and 17 years old who was a control in a study of pediatric ulcerative colitis. Sample: blood.

The CDR3 protein sequence reads: CASSEGVDYGYTF. Read as DNA, the sequence is TGCGCCAGCAGTGAAGGGGTAGACTATGGCTACACCTTC. The chain joins TRBV10-1 to TRBJ1-2; the D region possibly corresponds to TRBD1 (5 bases align). The CDR3, from cysteine to phenylalanine, totals 13 residues. The only DNA kept is the CDR3, 39 bases in frame from the first base. The germline V gene encodes CDR1 WNHNN and CDR2 SYGVQD (reference sequence). V is shortened by 3 bases, J by 3 bases, and the region joining them spans 8 bases.